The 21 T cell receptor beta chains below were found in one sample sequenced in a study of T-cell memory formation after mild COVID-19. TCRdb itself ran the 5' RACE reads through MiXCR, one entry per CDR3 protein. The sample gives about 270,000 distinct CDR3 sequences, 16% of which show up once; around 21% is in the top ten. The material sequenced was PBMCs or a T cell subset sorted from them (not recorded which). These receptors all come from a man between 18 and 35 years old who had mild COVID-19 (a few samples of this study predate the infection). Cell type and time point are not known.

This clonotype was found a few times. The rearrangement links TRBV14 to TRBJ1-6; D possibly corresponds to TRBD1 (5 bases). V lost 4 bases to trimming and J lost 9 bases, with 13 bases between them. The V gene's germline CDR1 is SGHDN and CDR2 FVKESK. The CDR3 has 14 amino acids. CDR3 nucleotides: TGTGCCAGCAGCCCGACAGTTAAGGGTTCACCCCTCCACTTT. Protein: CASSPTVKGSPLHF. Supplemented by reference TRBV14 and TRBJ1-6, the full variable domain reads EAGVTQFPSHSVIEKGQTVTLRCDPISGHDNLYWYRRVMGKEIKFLLHFVKESKQDESGMPNNRFLAERTGGTYSTLKVQPAELEDSGVYFCASSPTVKGSPLHFGNGTRLTVT.

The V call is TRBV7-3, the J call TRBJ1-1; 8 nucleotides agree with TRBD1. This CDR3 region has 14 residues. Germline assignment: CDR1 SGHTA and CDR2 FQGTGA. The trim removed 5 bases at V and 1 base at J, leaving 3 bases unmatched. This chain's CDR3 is CASSQGAANTEAFF. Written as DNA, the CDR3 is TGTGCCAGCAGCCAGGGGGCGGCGAACACTGAAGCTTTCTTT. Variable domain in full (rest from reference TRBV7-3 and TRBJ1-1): GAGVSQTPSNKVTEKGKYVELRCDPISGHTALYWYRQSLGQGPEFLIYFQGTGAADDSGLPNDRFFAVRPEGSVSTLKIQRTERGDSAVYLCASSQGAANTEAFFGQGTRLTVV.

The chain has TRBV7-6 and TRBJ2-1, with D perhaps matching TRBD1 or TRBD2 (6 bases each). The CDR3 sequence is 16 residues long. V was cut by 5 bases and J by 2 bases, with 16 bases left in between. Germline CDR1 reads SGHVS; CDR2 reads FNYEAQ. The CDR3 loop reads CASSGLRGRTYNEQFF. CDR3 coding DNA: TGTGCCAGCAGCGGCCTCCGGGGGCGCACCTACAATGAGCAGTTCTTC.

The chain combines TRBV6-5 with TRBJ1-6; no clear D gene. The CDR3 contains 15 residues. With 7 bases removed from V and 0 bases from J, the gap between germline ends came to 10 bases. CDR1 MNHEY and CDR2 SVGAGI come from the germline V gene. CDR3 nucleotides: TGTGCCAGCACCCAATGGAGCTCCTATAATTCACCCCTCCACTTT. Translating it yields CASTQWSSYNSPLHF.

CDR3 DNA sequence: TGTGCCAGCAGCCAAGTCACATTCTACGAGCAGTACTTC. It encodes CASSQVTFYEQYF. The chain uses TRBV14 and TRBJ2-7; D unclear. The CDR3 covers 13 residues. Trimming shortened V by 1 base and J by 3 bases, and 7 bases separated the two germline ends. Germline CDR1 reads SGHDN; CDR2 reads FVKESK. The full variable domain, its missing parts supplied by reference TRBV14 and TRBJ2-7, is EAGVTQFPSHSVIEKGQTVTLRCDPISGHDNLYWYRRVMGKEIKFLLHFVKESKQDESGMPNNRFLAERTGGTYSTLKVQPAELEDSGVYFCASSQVTFYEQYFGPGTRLTVT.

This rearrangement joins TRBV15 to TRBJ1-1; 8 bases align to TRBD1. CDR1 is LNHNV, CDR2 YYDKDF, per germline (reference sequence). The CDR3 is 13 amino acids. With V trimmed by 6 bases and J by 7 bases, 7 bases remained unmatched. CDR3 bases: TGTGCCACCAGGAAGGGACAGGTCGGTGAAGCTTTCTTT. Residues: CATRKGQVGEAFF.

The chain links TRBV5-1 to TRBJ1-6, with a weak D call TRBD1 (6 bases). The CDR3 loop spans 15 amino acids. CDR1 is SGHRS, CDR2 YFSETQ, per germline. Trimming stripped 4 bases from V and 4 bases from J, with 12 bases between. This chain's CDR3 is CASSTTGSYNSPLHF. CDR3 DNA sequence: TGCGCCAGCAGCACGACAGGTTCATATAATTCACCCCTCCACTTT.

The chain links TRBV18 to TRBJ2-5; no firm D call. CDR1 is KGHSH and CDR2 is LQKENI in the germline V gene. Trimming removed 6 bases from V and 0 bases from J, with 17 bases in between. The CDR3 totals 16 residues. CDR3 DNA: TGTGCCAGCTCCCCTAATCGGAGAGAGTACCAAGAGACCCAGTACTTC. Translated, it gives CASSPNRREYQETQYF.

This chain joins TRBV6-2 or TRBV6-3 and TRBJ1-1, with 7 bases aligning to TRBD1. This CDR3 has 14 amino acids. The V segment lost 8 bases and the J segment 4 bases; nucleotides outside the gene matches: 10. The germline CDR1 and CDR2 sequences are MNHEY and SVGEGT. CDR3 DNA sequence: TGTGCCAGCCGCAACAGGGGAGGGAGCACTGAAGCTTTCTTT. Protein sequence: CASRNRGGSTEAFF.

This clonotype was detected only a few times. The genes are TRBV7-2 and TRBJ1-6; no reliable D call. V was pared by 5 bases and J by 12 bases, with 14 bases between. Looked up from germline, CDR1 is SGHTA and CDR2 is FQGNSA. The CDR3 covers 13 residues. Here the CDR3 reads CASSLRTDKPLHF. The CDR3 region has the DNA TGTGCCAGCAGCCTACGGACCGATAAACCCCTCCACTTT. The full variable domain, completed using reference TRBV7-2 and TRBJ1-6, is GAGVSQSPSNKVTEKGKDVELRCDPISGHTALYWYRQSLGQGLEFLIYFQGNSAPDKSGLPSDRFSAERTGGSVSTLTIQRTQQEDSAVYLCASSLRTDKPLHFGNGTRLTVT.

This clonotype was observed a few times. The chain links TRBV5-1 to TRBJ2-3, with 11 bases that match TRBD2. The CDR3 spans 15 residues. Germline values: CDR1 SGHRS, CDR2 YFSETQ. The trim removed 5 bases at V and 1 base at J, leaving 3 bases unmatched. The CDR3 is CASRSGLAGTDTQYF. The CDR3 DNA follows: TGCGCCAGCAGGTCGGGACTAGCGGGCACAGATACGCAGTATTTT. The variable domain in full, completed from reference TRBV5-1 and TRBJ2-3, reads KAGVTQTPRYLIKTRGQQVTLSCSPISGHRSVSWYQQTPGQGLQFLFEYFSETQRNKGNFPGRFSGRQFSNSRSEMNVSTLELGDSALYLCASRSGLAGTDTQYFGPGTRLTVL.

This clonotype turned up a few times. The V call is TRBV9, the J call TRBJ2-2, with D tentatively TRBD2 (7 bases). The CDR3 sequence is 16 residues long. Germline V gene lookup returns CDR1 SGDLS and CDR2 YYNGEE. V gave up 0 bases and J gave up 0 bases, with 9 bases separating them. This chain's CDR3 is CASSVAGGANTGELFF. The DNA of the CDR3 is TGTGCCAGCAGCGTAGCGGGGGGCGCGAACACCGGGGAGCTGTTTTTT.

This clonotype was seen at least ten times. The DNA of the CDR3 is TGCAGTGCTAGACAGGTTTACGAGCAGTACTTC. Translating it yields CSARQVYEQYF. J is TRBJ2-7 and V is TRBV20-1; D remains ambiguous. Germline CDR1 is DFQATT and CDR2 is SNEGSKA (reference sequence). The CDR3 runs to 11 residues. The V and J ends lost 2 bases and 4 bases respectively, with 6 bases between them.

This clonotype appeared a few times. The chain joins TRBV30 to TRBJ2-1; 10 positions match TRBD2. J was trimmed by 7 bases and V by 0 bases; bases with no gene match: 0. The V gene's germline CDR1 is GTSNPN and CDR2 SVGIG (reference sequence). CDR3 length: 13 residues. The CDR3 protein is CAWSVGLANEQFF. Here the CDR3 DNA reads TGTGCCTGGAGTGTGGGACTAGCGAATGAGCAGTTCTTC.

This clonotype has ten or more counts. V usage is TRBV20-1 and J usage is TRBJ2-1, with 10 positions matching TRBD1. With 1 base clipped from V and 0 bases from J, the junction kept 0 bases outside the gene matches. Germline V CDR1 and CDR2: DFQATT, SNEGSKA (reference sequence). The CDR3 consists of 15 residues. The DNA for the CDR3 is TGCAGTGCTAGAGGGACAGGGGGCTCCTACAATGAGCAGTTCTTC. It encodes CSARGTGGSYNEQFF.

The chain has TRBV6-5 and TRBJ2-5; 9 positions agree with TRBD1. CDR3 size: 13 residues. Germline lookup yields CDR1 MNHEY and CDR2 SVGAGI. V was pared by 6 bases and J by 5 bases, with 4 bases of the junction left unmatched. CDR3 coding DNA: TGTGCCAGCAGGCGACAGGGGGTGGAGACCCAGTACTTC. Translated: CASRRQGVETQYF.

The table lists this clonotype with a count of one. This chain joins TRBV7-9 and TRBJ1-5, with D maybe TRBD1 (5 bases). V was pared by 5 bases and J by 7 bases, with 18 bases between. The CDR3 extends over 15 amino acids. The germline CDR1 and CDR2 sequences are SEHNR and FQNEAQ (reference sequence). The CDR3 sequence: CASSPSGQEQQPQHF. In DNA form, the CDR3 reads TGTGCCAGCAGCCCATCGGGGCAGGAACAACAGCCCCAGCATTTT.

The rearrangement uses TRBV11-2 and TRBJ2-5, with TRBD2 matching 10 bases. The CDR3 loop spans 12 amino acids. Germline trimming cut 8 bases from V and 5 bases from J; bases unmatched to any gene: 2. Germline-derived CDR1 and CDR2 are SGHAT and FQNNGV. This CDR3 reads CASLAGGETQYF. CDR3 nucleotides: TGTGCCAGCTTAGCGGGGGGTGAGACCCAGTACTTC.

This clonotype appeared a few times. The CDR3 is CASSLTGQGFYGYTF. For the CDR3, the DNA is TGCGCCAGCAGCTTGACCGGACAGGGATTCTATGGCTACACCTTC. The chain recombines TRBV5-1 with TRBJ1-2, with 8 bases fitting TRBD1. Unmatched junction bases numbered 6, after V lost 1 base and J lost 4 bases. The CDR3 loop spans 15 amino acids. Germline CDR1 reads SGHRS; CDR2 reads YFSETQ.

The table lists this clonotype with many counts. The CDR3 protein is CASSTGQGSSSYNEQFF. The CDR3 DNA reads as TGCGCCAGCAGCACAGGACAGGGATCAAGCTCCTACAATGAGCAGTTCTTC. This chain uses TRBV5-1 with TRBJ2-1; 8 bases agree with TRBD1. This CDR3 region has 17 residues. J gave up 0 bases and V 4 bases, and 9 bases lay outside the gene matches. Germline V gene lookup returns CDR1 SGHRS and CDR2 YFSETQ.

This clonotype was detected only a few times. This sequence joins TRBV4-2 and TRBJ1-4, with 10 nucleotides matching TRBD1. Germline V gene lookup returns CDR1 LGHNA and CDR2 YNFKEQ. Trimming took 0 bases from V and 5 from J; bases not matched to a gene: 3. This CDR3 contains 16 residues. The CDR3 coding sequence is TGTGCCAGCAGCCAAGAACCGGGACAGGGGAATGAAAAACTGTTTTTT. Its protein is CASSQEPGQGNEKLFF.